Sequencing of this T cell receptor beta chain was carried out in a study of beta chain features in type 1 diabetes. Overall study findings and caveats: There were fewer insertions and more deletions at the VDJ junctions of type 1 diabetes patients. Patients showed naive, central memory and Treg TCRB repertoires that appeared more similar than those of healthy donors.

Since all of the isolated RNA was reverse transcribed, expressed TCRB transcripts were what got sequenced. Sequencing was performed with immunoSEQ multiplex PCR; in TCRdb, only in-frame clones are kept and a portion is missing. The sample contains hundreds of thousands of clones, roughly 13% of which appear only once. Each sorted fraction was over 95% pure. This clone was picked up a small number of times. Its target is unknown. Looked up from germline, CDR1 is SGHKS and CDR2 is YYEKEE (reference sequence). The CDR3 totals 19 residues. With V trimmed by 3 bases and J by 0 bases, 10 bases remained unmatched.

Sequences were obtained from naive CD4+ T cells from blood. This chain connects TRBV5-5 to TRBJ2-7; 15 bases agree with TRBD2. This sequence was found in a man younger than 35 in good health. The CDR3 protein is CASSSPGTSGRRGSYEQYF. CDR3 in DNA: TGTGCCAGCAGCTCGCCCGGGACTAGCGGGAGGCGGGGCTCCTACGAGCAGTACTTC.